Listed below are T cell receptor beta chains from one sample, sequenced in a study of cytomegalovirus exposure and HLA in healthy donors. Using immunoSEQ multiplex PCR, the repertoire was profiled, and TCRdb retains in-frame clones only, with some absent. The table has about 120,000 clones, about 78% seen once. The sample taken for sequencing was PBMCs. These receptors all stem from a female donor in good health and CMV-seronegative. Both conserved end residues are part of each CDR3. Fields, in order: CDR3 protein, CDR3 DNA, D gene, clone size, J gene, V gene. The D gene is left open where the match is weak. A clone size is listed for some rows: how often the clone was seen (once, few, many), or a class if it is expanded.

CASSGWTGVTDTQYF	TGTGCCAGCAGTGGGTGGACAGGGGTTACAGATACGCAGTATTTT	TRBD1	.	TRBJ2-3	TRBV25-1
CASSPRRDRASEQYF	TGTGCCAGCTCACCACGTCGCGACAGGGCATCGGAGCAGTACTTC	TRBD1	.	TRBJ2-7	TRBV18
CASSLRGGGYGTYEQYF	TGTGCCAGCAGCTTAAGGGGGGGAGGTTACGGGACCTACGAGCAGTACTTC	.	.	TRBJ2-7	TRBV11-2
CASSLNGISETQYF	TGTGCCAGCAGCTTAAACGGGATATCGGAGACCCAGTACTTC	.	.	TRBJ2-5	TRBV7-3
CASRRRQTGEENQPQHF	TGTGCCAGTAGACGGAGACAGACAGGGGAAGAAAATCAGCCCCAGCATTTT	TRBD1	.	TRBJ1-5	TRBV19
CASKDLAGEETQYF	TGTGCCAGTAAGGATTTGGCGGGGGAAGAGACCCAGTACTTC	TRBD2	.	TRBJ2-5	TRBV19
CASSRGTGVRGYTF	TGTGCCAGTAGCCGCGGGACAGGGGTGCGGGGCTACACCTTC	TRBD1	.	TRBJ1-2	TRBV19
CASRQGSYGYTF	TGTGCCAGCAGACAGGGGTCTTATGGCTACACCTTC	TRBD1	once	TRBJ1-2	TRBV28
CASTLDFTATDTQYF	TGTGCCAGCACGCTCGACTTTACTGCCACAGATACGCAGTATTTT	.	.	TRBJ2-3	TRBV6-1
CASRKNSGQQFEQYF	TGTGCCAGTAGGAAGAATTCGGGACAGCAGTTCGAGCAGTACTTC	TRBD1	.	TRBJ2-7	TRBV19